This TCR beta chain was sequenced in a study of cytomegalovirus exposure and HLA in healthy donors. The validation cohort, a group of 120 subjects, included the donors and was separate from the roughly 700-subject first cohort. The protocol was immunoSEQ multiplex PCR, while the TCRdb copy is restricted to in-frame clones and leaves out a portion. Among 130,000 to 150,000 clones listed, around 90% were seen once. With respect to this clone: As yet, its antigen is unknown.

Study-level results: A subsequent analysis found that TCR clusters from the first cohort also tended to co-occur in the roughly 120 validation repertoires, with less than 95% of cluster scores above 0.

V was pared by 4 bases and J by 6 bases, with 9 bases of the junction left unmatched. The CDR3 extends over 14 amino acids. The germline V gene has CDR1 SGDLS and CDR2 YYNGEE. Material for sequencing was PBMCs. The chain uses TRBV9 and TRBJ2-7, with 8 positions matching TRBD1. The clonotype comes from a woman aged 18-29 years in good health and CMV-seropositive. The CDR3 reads CASSTRGQGTEQYF. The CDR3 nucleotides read TGTGCCAGCAGCACCCGAGGACAGGGTACCGAGCAGTACTTC.